This T cell receptor beta chain was identified in a study of T cell repertoires in cytomegalovirus infection. This clonotype was seen repeatedly, ten times or more. Its antigen is currently unknown. The germline V gene has CDR1 SGHVS and CDR2 FQNEAQ. CDR3 length: 15 amino acids. J was trimmed by 5 bases and V by 1 base; bases with no gene match: 3. TCRdb itself ran the reads through MiXCR, one entry per CDR3 protein. The table shows hundreds of thousands of distinct CDR3 sequences, with around a third occurring only once. This sequence joins TRBV7-8 and TRBJ1-5; 9 bases line up with TRBD1. Specimen: cultured CD8+ T cells from PBMCs, collected from culture after CMV antigen stimulation. The receptor comes from a human donor in good health (CMV status not recorded). Some clones in this sample may be carry-over from other donors' samples. This CDR3 is CASSLDGTGYQPQHF. The CDR3 nucleotides read TGTGCCAGCAGCTTAGATGGGACAGGGTATCAGCCCCAGCATTTT.